A selection of T cell receptor beta chains follows, all from one sample in a study of CD4 T cells in relation to SARS-CoV-2 and coronaviruses. Assay: immunoSEQ multiplex PCR; the TCRdb copy retains only in-frame clones and omits some. The repertoire includes more than 20,000 clones, around 72% of them detected once, and about 15% sits in the top ten. For these TCRs, the target antigens are not known. The material sequenced was CD4+ T cells from PBMCs, cultured in vitro. The receptors come from a human donor in good health. Each CDR3 is given with its conserved first and last residue. Each record gives: J gene, clone size, V gene, D gene, CDR3 protein, CDR3 DNA. D genes are given only for firm matches. A clone size is listed for some rows: how often the clone was seen (once, few, many), or a class if it is expanded.

TRBJ1-5 | . | TRBV12-5 | . | CASGSAYDTRPTQHF | TGTGCTAGTGGTTCAGCGTATGACACTCGTCCGACCCAGCATTTT
TRBJ1-1 | . | TRBV4-1 | . | CASSQEKDNEYTEAFF | TGCGCCAGCAGCCAAGAGAAGGATAATGAGTACACTGAAGCTTTCTTT
TRBJ2-2 | few | TRBV19 | . | CASSIGGRTNTGELFF | TGTGCCAGTAGTATTGGGGGACGGACGAACACCGGGGAGCTGTTTTTT
TRBJ1-1 | . | TRBV19 | TRBD1 | CASSKFQGVSEAFF | TGTGCCAGTAGTAAGTTTCAGGGGGTATCTGAAGCTTTCTTT
TRBJ2-3 | . | TRBV28 | . | CASSLTGRTDTQYF | TGTGCCAGCAGTTTAACTGGACGCACAGATACGCAGTATTTT
TRBJ1-5 | . | TRBV2 | . | CASIASHSGNQPQHF | TGTGCCAGCATCGCTTCTCACTCGGGCAATCAGCCCCAGCATTTT
TRBJ1-2 | . | TRBV24-1 | . | CATSPGQEYGYTF | TGTGCCACCAGCCCGGGGCAGGAGTATGGCTACACCTTC
TRBJ2-5 | . | TRBV3-1/TRBV3-2 | . | CASSRQQGAGQETQYF | TGTGCCAGCAGCCGGCAACAGGGTGCAGGCCAAGAGACCCAGTACTTC
TRBJ1-5 | . | TRBV6-5 | . | CASSYSLNQPQHF | TGTGCCAGCAGTTACTCGCTGAATCAGCCCCAGCATTTT
TRBJ1-1 | . | TRBV28 | TRBD1 | CASRGTGPNTEAFF | TGTGCCAGCAGGGGGACAGGGCCGAACACTGAAGCTTTCTTT
TRBJ2-1 | . | TRBV5-1 | . | CASSLERRGGYNEQFF | TGCGCCAGCAGCTTGGAACGTAGGGGGGGTTACAATGAGCAGTTCTTC
TRBJ2-1 | . | TRBV3-1/TRBV3-2 | . | CASTGTHAYNEQFF | TGTGCCAGCACGGGGACTCACGCCTACAATGAGCAGTTCTTC
TRBJ2-1 | . | TRBV28 | TRBD1 | CASSLTGGGYNEQFF | TGTGCCAGCAGCCTGACAGGGGGCGGCTACAATGAGCAGTTCTTC
TRBJ2-7 | once | TRBV23-1 | . | CASSQYASALCEQYF | TGCGCCAGCAGTCAATATGCTAGTGCTTTGTGCGAGCAGTACTTC
TRBJ2-3 | . | TRBV24-1 | TRBD1 | CATSDLRQGYYTQYF | TGTGCCACCAGTGATTTGCGACAGGGTTACTATACGCAGTATTTT
TRBJ1-5 | . | TRBV5-8 | . | CASSYPGLVNQPQHF | TGTGCCAGCAGCTACCCTGGGCTAGTCAATCAGCCCCAGCATTTT
TRBJ1-2 | once | TRBV11-2 | . | CASTREVGRIGYTF | TGTGCCAGCACCAGAGAAGTCGGGCGCATCGGCTACACCTTC
TRBJ2-7 | few | TRBV7-9 | . | CASSQLVSIYEQYF | TGTGCCAGCTCCCAACTAGTATCCATTTACGAGCAGTACTTC
TRBJ2-7 | . | TRBV10-2 | TRBD1 | CASSNPGQGLSYEQYF | TGCGCCAGCAGTAACCCGGGACAGGGTTTGTCGTACGAGCAGTACTTC
TRBJ2-7 | once | TRBV2 | . | CASMGQFYEQYF | TGTGCCAGCATGGGCCAGTTCTACGAGCAGTACTTC
TRBJ2-1 | . | TRBV24-1 | . | CGRGGHEQFF | TGTGGGCGTGGAGGTCATGAGCAGTTCTTC